The 29 T cell receptor beta chains in this list originate from one sample, sequenced in a study of shared clonotypes between healthy human individuals. Assay used: immunoSEQ multiplex PCR; TCRdb lists only in-frame clones, some missing. The data contain over a million clones, more than 75% of them singletons. The sequencing sample was made of memory CD4+ T cells from PBMCs. Regarding subset: CD45RA-negative fraction. The receptors come from a young man in good health. Some clones in this sample may be carry-over from other donors' samples.

The CDR3 bases are TGTGCCAGCTCACCACGGGCGGGAGTTGCAAATGAGCAGTTCTTC. This codes for CASSPRAGVANEQFF. J is TRBJ2-1 and V is TRBV18, with 7 bases that match TRBD2. V gave up 1 base and J gave up 7 bases; unmatched junction bases: 7. Germline assignment: CDR1 KGHSH and CDR2 LQKENI. This CDR3 comprises 15 residues.

This clone was seen a few times. V usage is TRBV28 and J usage is TRBJ1-2, with a weak D call TRBD1 (6 bases). V was trimmed by 7 bases and J by 4 bases, leaving 16 bases between them. The CDR3 consists of 14 residues. Per germline, CDR1 MDHEN and CDR2 SYDVKM. CDR3 DNA sequence: TGTGCCAGCACCTCCCCGAGGGGGATCTATGGCTACACCTTC. It codes for CASTSPRGIYGYTF.

The gene calls are TRBV28 and TRBJ1-5; 8 bases fit TRBD1. Germline CDR1 and CDR2: MDHEN and SYDVKM. The CDR3 spans 16 residues. V gave up 4 bases and J gave up 7 bases; unmatched junction bases: 12. The CDR3 is CASSSTDRGRGQPQHF. As DNA, the CDR3 is TGTGCCAGCAGTTCCACCGACAGGGGTCGTGGCCAGCCCCAGCATTTT.

Comments on this clone: This probably arose from a read error, given a far larger clone one base away. The missing conserved phenylalanine or tryptophan at the end of this CDR3 makes a read error likely. V usage is TRBV4-1 and J usage is TRBJ1-2; no reliable D call. Germline V gives CDR1 MGHRA, CDR2 YSYEKL. The CDR3 contains 15 residues. The DNA of the CDR3 is TGTGCCAGCAGCGACGGCGGGTCAGCTAACTATGGCTACACCTCC. It yields the protein CASSDGGSANYGYTS.

The sample holds one count of this clone. The chain uses TRBV15 and TRBJ1-1, with TRBD1 matching over 10 bases. The CDR3 loop spans 18 amino acids. Germline CDR1 is LNHNV and CDR2 is YYDKDF (reference sequence). The ends lost 0 bases at V and 0 bases at J; junction bases unmatched: 7. The DNA of the CDR3 is TGTGCCACCAGCAGAGACGTTGGGGACAGGGGTCTGAACACTGAAGCTTTCTTT. Protein product: CATSRDVGDRGLNTEAFF.

This clone was picked up a small number of times. The rearrangement joins TRBV19 to TRBJ1-1, with 10 bases matching TRBD1. The germline CDR1 and CDR2 sequences are LNHDA and SQIVND (reference sequence). The V and J ends lost 5 bases and 4 bases, in that order; junction bases with no gene match: 4. This CDR3 comprises 14 residues. This chain's CDR3 is CASSSGQGTTEAFF. In nucleotides, the CDR3 is TGTGCCAGTAGTTCGGGACAGGGGACCACTGAAGCTTTCTTT.

V usage is TRBV28 and J usage is TRBJ2-7; perhaps D is TRBD1 or TRBD2 (5 bases each). This CDR3 has 15 residues. Germline CDR1 and CDR2: MDHEN and SYDVKM. Deletions cut 8 bases from V and 4 bases from J, with 21 bases between. The CDR3 is CASVKDRAGIYEQYF. CDR3 nucleotide sequence: TGTGCCAGCGTCAAAGACAGAGCCGGGATATACGAGCAGTACTTC.

This chain uses TRBV11-3 with TRBJ2-7; TRBD1 is a possible D gene (6 bases). V lost 6 bases, J lost 1 base, and 10 bases lay in between. This CDR3 has 13 amino acids. CDR1 is SGHNT and CDR2 is YENEEA in the germline V gene. Here the CDR3 reads CASSYGQSYEQYF. As DNA, the CDR3 is TGTGCCAGCAGTTATGGACAGTCCTACGAGCAGTACTTC.

This clone was detected only a few times. This chain uses TRBV4-1 with TRBJ1-5, with unresolved D. CDR3 length equals 13 residues. V was cut by 1 base and J by 7 bases, with 8 bases left in between. Germline-derived CDR1 and CDR2 are MGHRA and YSYEKL. The CDR3 here is CASSQAPRQPQHF. The DNA for the CDR3 is TGCGCCAGCAGCCAAGCCCCGCGGCAGCCCCAGCATTTT.

About this clone: Compared with germline, one end of the junction differs, possibly owing to a read error. The rearrangement uses TRBV28 and TRBJ1-1; perhaps TRBD1 as D (5 bases). CDR1 and CDR2 (germline): MDHEN, SYDVKM. This CDR3 spans 15 amino acids. CDR3 sequence (DNA): TGTGCCAGCAGTGAAACTCAGGGTTTGAAGACTGAAGCTTTCTTT. This codes for CASSETQGLKTEAFF.

The chain links TRBV10-2 to TRBJ1-1, with 7 bases fitting TRBD1. The ends lost 8 bases at V and 10 bases at J; junction bases unmatched: 16. This CDR3 has 14 amino acids. Germline V gene sequence: CDR1 WSHSY, CDR2 SAAADI. The DNA for the CDR3 is TGCGCCAGCTTTGAACAGGGGCCTTCACTTGTAGCTTTCTTT. This gives the protein CASFEQGPSLVAFF.

The chain joins TRBV19 to TRBJ1-1; tentative D call: TRBD1 (6 bases). The germline CDR1 and CDR2 sequences are LNHDA and SQIVND (reference sequence). The CDR3 spans 14 residues. Trimming shortened V by 6 bases and J by 4 bases, and 15 bases separated the two germline ends. In DNA form, the CDR3 reads TGTGCCAGTAGCACAGACAGGTTTGGCACTGAAGCTTTCTTT. Residues: CASSTDRFGTEAFF.

The rearrangement joins TRBV28 to TRBJ1-5; a possible D gene is TRBD1 (6 bases). Trimming removed 3 bases at V and 4 bases at J, with 16 bases between. Germline loops: CDR1 MDHEN, CDR2 SYDVKM. The CDR3 is 16 residues long. The CDR3 loop is CASSFRGVRANQPQHF. DNA of the CDR3: TGTGCCAGCAGTTTTAGGGGGGTGAGGGCTAATCAGCCCCAGCATTTT.

In this sample, this clone turned up many times. The J gene is TRBJ2-1, the V gene TRBV2; weak D call: TRBD2 (6 bases). Germline V lookup: CDR1 SNHLY, CDR2 FYNNEI. CDR3 length equals 15 residues. V dropped 3 bases and J dropped 9 bases, with 18 bases sitting between them. The CDR3 DNA reads as TGTGCCAGCAGTGATACAACGGGAGCGGTCGGTGAGCAGTTCTTC. Translating gives CASSDTTGAVGEQFF.

With regard to this clone: Other nucleotide sequences in the sample specify the same CDR3. This sequence joins TRBV2 and TRBJ2-1; D gene unclear. The CDR3 spans 11 residues. Germline lookup yields CDR1 SNHLY and CDR2 FYNNEI. V lost 4 bases and J 5 bases, leaving 3 bases between the germline ends. In DNA form, the CDR3 reads TGTGCCAGCAGTGTTCACAATGAGCAGTTCTTC. Its translation: CASSVHNEQFF. The full variable domain, rest sourced from reference TRBV2 and TRBJ2-1, is EPEVTQTPSHQVTQMGQEVILRCVPISNHLYFYWYRQILGQKVEFLVSFYNNEISEKSEIFDDQFSVERPDGSNFTLKIRSTKLEDSAMYFCASSVHNEQFFGPGTRLTVL.

This clone has only a few counts. The chain couples TRBV7-9 to TRBJ2-7, with D possibly TRBD1 on 5 matching bases. This CDR3 has 15 amino acids. Germline loops: CDR1 SEHNR, CDR2 FQNEAQ (reference sequence). Trimming took 5 bases from V and 2 from J, leaving 16 bases between them. The CDR3 DNA follows: TGTGCCAGCAGCCCTGGGGCTAGGGCGCCCTACGAGCAGTACTTC. It translates to CASSPGARAPYEQYF.

Comments on this clone: A single base is all that separates this from a far larger clone, so a read error is likely. Within the sample, other DNA sequences also encode this same CDR3. CDR3 sequence (DNA): TGTGCCAGCAGCGTAGACAGACAAGAGACCCAGTACTTC. Encoded protein: CASSVDRQETQYF. The genes are TRBV9 and TRBJ2-5, with D unresolved. Trimming left V 0 bases short and J 2 bases short, with 5 bases between. The CDR3 totals 13 residues. The germline gives CDR1 SGDLS, CDR2 YYNGEE. The full variable domain, rest sourced from reference TRBV9 and TRBJ2-5, is DSGVTQTPKHLITATGQRVTLRCSPRSGDLSVYWYQQSLDQGLQFLIQYYNGEERAKGNILERFSAQQFPDLHSELNLSSLELGDSALYFCASSVDRQETQYFGPGTRLLVL.

The chain joins TRBV18 to TRBJ2-7, with no clear D. Germline CDR1 and CDR2: KGHSH and LQKENI. V was clipped by 3 bases and J by 3 bases, with 12 bases between them. This CDR3 region has 14 residues. The CDR3: CASSPRSTLYEQYF. The CDR3 DNA follows: TGTGCCAGCTCACCGAGGTCCACTCTCTACGAGCAGTACTTC.

The rearrangement links TRBV5-4 to TRBJ2-1; 10 bases line up with TRBD1. Trimming removed 3 bases from V and 4 bases from J; junction bases left unmatched: 16. The germline CDR1 and CDR2 sequences are SGHNT and YYREEE (reference sequence). This CDR3 contains 19 residues. CDR3 coding DNA: TGTGCCAGCAGCTCCCCCCCGGGACAGGGGTCCGTTATGTACAATGAGCAGTTCTTC. It translates to CASSSPPGQGSVMYNEQFF.

The V and J genes are TRBV6-1 and TRBJ2-1; D might be TRBD1 (7 bases). Germline V gene lookup returns CDR1 MNHNS and CDR2 SASEGT. The CDR3 sequence is 20 residues long. V lost 4 bases, J lost 1 base, and 26 bases lay in between. The CDR3 DNA sequence: TGTGCCAGCAGTGGGAGGGGGCGGTTAACGGGACACCTGTCCTACAATGAGCAGTTCTTC. It specifies CASSGRGRLTGHLSYNEQFF.

The genes are TRBV7-8 and TRBJ2-3, with 7 bases fitting TRBD2. V shed 5 bases and J 10 bases; nucleotides not matched to a gene: 9. Germline lookup yields CDR1 SGHVS and CDR2 FQNEAQ. The CDR3 extends over 13 amino acids. The CDR3 is CASSPGLVQSQYF. In DNA, the CDR3 is TGTGCCAGCAGCCCAGGACTAGTACAGTCGCAGTATTTT. The variable domain in full, with the rest retrieved from reference TRBV7-8 and TRBJ2-3, is GAGVSQSPRYKVAKRGQDVALRCDPISGHVSLFWYQQALGQGPEFLTYFQNEAQLDKSGLPSDRFFAERPEGSVSTLKIQRTQQEDSAVYLCASSPGLVQSQYFGPGTRLTVL.

This chain connects TRBV29-1 to TRBJ1-2, with D maybe TRBD1 (6 bases). Germline loops: CDR1 SQVTM, CDR2 ANQGSEA. The CDR3 is 13 residues long. Between the trimmed V and J ends, which lost 0 bases and 6 bases, there was a span of 11 bases. CDR3 bases: TGCAGCGTTGAAGAGGTGGGGGCGAATGGCTACACCTTC. Amino acids: CSVEEVGANGYTF.

J is TRBJ2-7 and V is TRBV2; D may be TRBD1 (6 bases). Trimming shortened V by 4 bases and J by 0 bases, and 10 bases separated the two germline ends. CDR1 SNHLY and CDR2 FYNNEI come from the germline V gene. The CDR3 contains 14 residues. The CDR3 reads CASSAQGSSYEQYF. The CDR3 DNA is TGTGCCAGCAGTGCACAGGGAAGCTCCTACGAGCAGTACTTC.

V is TRBV5-1 and J is TRBJ1-2; weak D call: TRBD1 (6 bases). V lost 4 bases, J lost 0 bases, and 13 bases lay in between. The CDR3 is 15 residues long. Germline CDR1 SGHRS, CDR2 YFSETQ. This CDR3 reads CASSQAAGANYGYTF. CDR3 sequence (DNA): TGCGCCAGCAGCCAGGCGGCAGGGGCTAACTATGGCTACACCTTC.

The V call is TRBV6-5, the J call TRBJ1-3; 9 bases align to TRBD1. Germline loops: CDR1 MNHEY, CDR2 SVGAGI. The CDR3 is 15 amino acids. V lost 6 bases and J lost 7; bases outside the gene matches: 10. CDR3 amino acids: CASSIGTGRWNTIYF. For the CDR3, the DNA is TGTGCCAGCAGCATCGGGACAGGGAGGTGGAACACCATATATTTT.

This clone was counted between two and nine times. J is TRBJ1-3 and V is TRBV27; 8 bases line up with TRBD1. Germline CDR1 reads MNHEY; CDR2 reads SMNVEV (reference sequence). The CDR3 has 14 residues. The junction had 8 bases not matched to a gene; V was cut back by 5 bases and J by 8 bases. The CDR3 nucleotides are TGTGCCAGCAGTCCCGGACAGGGAGTATACACCATATATTTT. Protein product: CASSPGQGVYTIYF.

The V and J genes are TRBV27 and TRBJ2-4, with D possibly TRBD1 on 7 matching bases. Germline V gene data show CDR1 as MNHEY and CDR2 as SMNVEV (reference sequence). The CDR3 totals 18 residues. Trimming removed 0 bases from V and 3 bases from J, with 18 bases in between. The CDR3 DNA reads as TGTGCCAGCAGTTTATCAACAGGAGGGGGCTATGTCAAAAACATTCAGTACTTC. Amino acid sequence: CASSLSTGGGYVKNIQYF.

The J gene is TRBJ2-1, the V gene TRBV5-6, with D perhaps TRBD2 (6 bases). V lost 2 bases and J lost 8, with 11 bases in between. CDR1 and CDR2 from the germline V gene are SGHDT and YYEEEE. The CDR3 is 13 residues long. CDR3 loop: CASSFRGIDEQFF. The CDR3 DNA reads TGTGCCAGCAGCTTTCGGGGGATCGATGAGCAGTTCTTC.

The gene calls are TRBV6-5 and TRBJ2-7; D remains unclear. V dropped 4 bases and J dropped 3 bases, with 13 bases sitting between them. The CDR3 runs to 14 residues. Germline V CDR1 and CDR2: MNHEY, SVGAGI. This CDR3 reads CASSWTRRNYEQYF. The CDR3 DNA reads TGTGCCAGCAGTTGGACCCGAAGGAACTACGAGCAGTACTTC.